This T cell receptor beta chain was found in a study of OX40 agonist ivuxolimab in advanced cancers. Overall study: With ivuxolimab, an agonistic anti-OX40 (CD134) antibody, patients were treated. Three patients responded partially, comprising one with hepatocellular carcinoma and two with cutaneous melanoma.

The protocol was immunoSEQ multiplex PCR, while the TCRdb copy is restricted to in-frame clones and leaves out a portion. The sample carries about 22,000 clones, roughly 84% recorded once. Looked up from germline, CDR1 is SGHTA and CDR2 is FQGNSA. CDR3 length: 16 residues. Trimming pared 3 bases from V and 2 bases from J, leaving 15 bases between. This TCR derives from an adult with an advanced solid tumor such as melanoma, head and neck, liver or kidney cancer. The material was CD4+ or CD8+ T cells sorted from blood, obtained in a trial of the OX40 agonist ivuxolimab. This rearrangement joins TRBV7-2 to TRBJ2-3, with D hard to call. CDR3 bases: TGTGCCAGCAGCTTTCTAGTCCCTCGTCCCACAGATACGCAGTATTTT. It specifies CASSFLVPRPTDTQYF.